This T cell receptor beta chain came from a study of blood T cell repertoires in COVID-19. Trimming removed 3 bases at V and 7 bases at J, with 6 bases between. The CDR3 is 11 amino acids. Germline CDR1 LNHDA, CDR2 SQIVND (reference sequence). Sequenced by immunoSEQ multiplex PCR; TCRdb stores in-frame clones only, minus some. The sample shows about 70,000 clones, 80% to 90% of them seen only once. Sequences were obtained from peripheral blood. The origin of this receptor is a man older than 75 with acute or convalescent COVID-19. V and J are TRBV19 and TRBJ1-2; D is unclear. This chain's CDR3 is CASSIGFGYTF. The CDR3 region has the DNA TGTGCCAGTAGTATCGGGTTTGGCTACACCTTC.